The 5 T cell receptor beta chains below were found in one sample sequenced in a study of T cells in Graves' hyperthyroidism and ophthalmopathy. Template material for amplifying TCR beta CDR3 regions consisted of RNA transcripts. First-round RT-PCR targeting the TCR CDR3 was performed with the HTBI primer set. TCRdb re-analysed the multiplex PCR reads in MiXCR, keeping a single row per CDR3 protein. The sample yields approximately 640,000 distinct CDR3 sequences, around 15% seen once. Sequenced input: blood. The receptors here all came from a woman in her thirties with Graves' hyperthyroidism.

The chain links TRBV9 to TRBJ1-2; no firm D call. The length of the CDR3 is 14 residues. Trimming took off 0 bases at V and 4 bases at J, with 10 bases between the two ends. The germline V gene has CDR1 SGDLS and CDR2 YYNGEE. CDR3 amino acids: CASSVVSTIYGYTF. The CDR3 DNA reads TGTGCCAGCAGCGTAGTTTCCACTATCTATGGCTACACCTTC.

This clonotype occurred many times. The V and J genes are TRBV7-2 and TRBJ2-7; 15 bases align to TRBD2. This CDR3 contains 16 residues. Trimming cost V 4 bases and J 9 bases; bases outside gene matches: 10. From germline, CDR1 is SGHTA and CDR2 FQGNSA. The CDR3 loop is CASSSSGLAGGTGQYF. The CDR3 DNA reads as TGTGCCAGCAGCTCGTCGGGACTAGCGGGAGGTACGGGGCAGTACTTC.

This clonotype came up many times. The DNA of the CDR3 is TGTGCCAGCAGTGGGGCAGGGGTACATCAGCCCCAGCATTTT. It translates to CASSGAGVHQPQHF. The chain has TRBV28 and TRBJ1-5, with D tentatively TRBD1 (6 bases). The V gene's germline CDR1 is MDHEN and CDR2 SYDVKM. The CDR3 consists of 14 residues. The V end was cut by 5 bases, the J end by 5 bases, with 13 bases between.

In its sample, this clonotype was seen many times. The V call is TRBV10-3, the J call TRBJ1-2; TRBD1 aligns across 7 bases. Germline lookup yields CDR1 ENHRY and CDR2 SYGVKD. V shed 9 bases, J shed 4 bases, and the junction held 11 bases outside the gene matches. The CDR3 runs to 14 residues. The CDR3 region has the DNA TGTGCCATGCACGGGACAGAACCTTCCTATGGCTACACCTTC. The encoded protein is CAMHGTEPSYGYTF.

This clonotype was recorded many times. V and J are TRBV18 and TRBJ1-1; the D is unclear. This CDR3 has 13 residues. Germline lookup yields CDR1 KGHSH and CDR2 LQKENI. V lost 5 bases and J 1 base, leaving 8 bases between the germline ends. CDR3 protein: CASSTDKNTEAFF. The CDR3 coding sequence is TGTGCCAGCTCAACAGACAAGAACACTGAAGCTTTCTTT.